This entry lists 20 T cell receptor beta chains sequenced from one sample in a study of identical twins (dated by TCRdb to 2016 to 2018). The library was generated by 5' RACE. The listed sequencing device is Illumina HiSeq 2000. The public reads were quality trimmed at Q25 with fastp and then assembled into clones with MiXCR by TCRdb, keeping productive beta chains. Merged by CDR3 protein, the rows form single entries marked with the most common genes and DNA. The sample records some 1,700,000 distinct CDR3 sequences, less than 35% of which are singletons. The ten largest clones add up to 0.25% to 0.3% of the sample. The specimen was cord blood. The receptors were gathered from a newborn girl in good health.

V usage is TRBV28 and J usage is TRBJ2-1; 12 nucleotides align to TRBD2. This CDR3 region has 16 residues. V gave up 1 base and J gave up 8 bases; unmatched junction bases: 6. Germline CDR1 MDHEN, CDR2 SYDVKM. CDR3 in DNA: TGTGCCAGCAGTTTATCCCTAGCGGGAGGGCGGGATGAGCAGTTCTTC. Protein: CASSLSLAGGRDEQFF.

The CDR3 nucleotides read TGTGCCAGCAGCCGTAGACAGGGGGATTCACCCCTCCACTTT. It specifies CASSRRQGDSPLHF. V usage is TRBV7-9 and J usage is TRBJ1-6; 9 bases match TRBD1. Germline V lookup: CDR1 SEHNR, CDR2 FQNEAQ (reference sequence). CDR3 length: 14 residues. The J segment lost 8 bases and the V segment lost 5 bases, leaving 4 bases of the junction unmatched.

The rearrangement joins TRBV10-3 to TRBJ2-3, with D possibly being TRBD1 (6 bases). CDR1 is ENHRY, CDR2 SYGVKD, per germline. The CDR3 runs 12 residues. V gave up 6 bases and J gave up 6 bases, with 10 bases separating them. The CDR3 nucleotides are TGTGCCATCAGGGAAACAGGGGATACGCAGTATTTT. Amino acids: CAIRETGDTQYF.

This rearrangement joins TRBV12-5 to TRBJ2-7, with 11 positions matching TRBD2. The V gene's germline CDR1 is LGHNT and CDR2 FRNRAP. Unmatched junction bases numbered 19, after V lost 6 bases and J lost 3 bases. The CDR3 extends over 19 amino acids. The CDR3 reads CASGRPRSSGGPLDYEQYF. In nucleotides, the CDR3 is TGTGCTAGTGGCCGACCGCGTTCTAGCGGGGGGCCGCTAGACTACGAGCAGTACTTC.

V gene TRBV6-2 or TRBV6-3 combines with J gene TRBJ2-7; 12 nucleotides line up with TRBD1. Germline V gives CDR1 MNHEY, CDR2 SVGEGT. Germline trimming cut 6 bases from V and 6 bases from J; bases unmatched to any gene: 9. The length of the CDR3 is 15 residues. This CDR3 is CASRATGTGGFEQYF. The CDR3 DNA is TGTGCCAGCAGAGCAACCGGGACAGGGGGCTTCGAGCAGTACTTC.

This sequence joins TRBV6-1 and TRBJ2-2; TRBD2 matches at 8 bases. CDR3 length equals 14 residues. Germline CDR1 is MNHNS and CDR2 is SASEGT. V lost 7 bases, J lost 4 bases, and 5 bases stayed unmatched. CDR3 sequence reads: CASIRLALTGELFF. CDR3 DNA sequence: TGTGCCAGCATAAGACTAGCGCTCACCGGGGAGCTGTTTTTT.

In the case of this clonotype: The junction departs from the called germline gene at one end, perhaps through a read error. The chain links TRBV27 to TRBJ1-6; D may be TRBD1 (6 bases). The V gene's germline CDR1 is MNHEY and CDR2 SMNVEV (reference sequence). The CDR3 length is 13 residues. The CDR3 sequence: CASSQAGVSPPHF. As DNA, the CDR3 is TGTGCCAGCAGTCAAGCAGGGGTTTCACCCCCCCACTTT.

The CDR3 DNA sequence: TGTGCCAGCAGTCTTATGCTGGGACTAACGAACGTGAATGAGCAGTTCTTC. This encodes CASSLMLGLTNVNEQFF. V and J are TRBV28 and TRBJ2-1; TRBD2 aligns across 7 bases. Germline CDR1 reads MDHEN; CDR2 reads SYDVKM. With 5 bases clipped from V and 7 bases from J, the junction kept 17 bases outside the gene matches. The CDR3 runs to 17 residues.

This clonotype showed up just a few times. CDR3 bases: TGCGCCAGCAGTGAGTCCCGACTAGCGGGGGGAACCAATGAGCAGTTCTTC. The encoded protein is CASSESRLAGGTNEQFF. The chain couples TRBV10-2 to TRBJ2-1, with TRBD2 matching over 13 bases. CDR1 is WSHSY, CDR2 SAAADI, per germline. J gave up 6 bases and V 0 bases, and 5 bases lay outside the gene matches. This CDR3 has 17 amino acids.

The table lists this clonotype with a few counts. The rearrangement joins TRBV7-6 to TRBJ2-7; 7 bases map to TRBD1. J gave up 2 bases and V 1 base, and 8 bases lay outside the gene matches. The CDR3 runs 16 residues. Germline CDR1 and CDR2: SGHVS and FNYEAQ. CDR3: CASSLEHRQGPYEQYF. CDR3 DNA sequence: TGTGCCAGCAGCTTAGAGCACCGACAGGGTCCCTACGAGCAGTACTTC.

In regard to this clonotype: A much more abundant neighbour one base away suggests this may be a read error. The V gene is TRBV5-1, the J gene TRBJ2-7, with TRBD2 identical over 9 bases. The CDR3 is 16 amino acids. Germline V CDR1 and CDR2: SGHRS, YFSETQ. The V gene end was trimmed by 0 bases and the J gene end by 7 bases; junction bases not matched to a gene: 11. CDR3 DNA sequence: TGCGCCAGCAGCTTGGTGACTAGCGGTTCCTACAATGAGCAGTACTTC. Its protein is CASSLVTSGSYNEQYF.

The CDR3 region has the DNA TGTGCCAGCAGCCAAAACCAGGGTGGGGAGACCCAGTACTTC. Amino acid sequence: CASSQNQGGETQYF. The rearrangement links TRBV7-2 to TRBJ2-5, with D perhaps matching TRBD1 (5 bases). The V and J ends lost 5 bases and 5 bases respectively, with 15 bases between them. The CDR3 length is 14 residues. Germline V gene data show CDR1 as SGHTA and CDR2 as FQGNSA. Filled out from reference TRBV7-2 and TRBJ2-5, the complete variable domain reads GAGVSQSPSNKVTEKGKDVELRCDPISGHTALYWYRQSLGQGLEFLIYFQGNSAPDKSGLPSDRFSAERTGGSVSTLTIQRTQQEDSAVYLCASSQNQGGETQYFGPGTRLLVL.

The table lists this clonotype with many counts. J is TRBJ2-7 and V is TRBV29-1; D unresolved. The germline V gene has CDR1 SQVTM and CDR2 ANQGSEA. This CDR3 comprises 13 residues. Trimming took 2 bases from V and 3 from J, leaving 11 bases between them. CDR3 residues: CSVEIGPLYEQYF. CDR3 nucleotide sequence: TGCAGCGTTGAAATAGGTCCGCTCTACGAGCAGTACTTC.

The chain employs TRBV12-3 or TRBV12-4 and TRBJ1-5; D may be TRBD1 (6 bases). The germline V and J ends were trimmed by 7 bases and 5 bases, with 12 bases remaining between them. This CDR3 is 13 amino acids long. The CDR3 protein is CASNQRGDQPQHF. The CDR3 DNA sequence: TGTGCCAGCAACCAAAGGGGGGATCAGCCCCAGCATTTT.

J is TRBJ2-1 and V is TRBV12-3 or TRBV12-4; weak D call: TRBD2 (6 bases). Trimming cost V 6 bases and J 7 bases, with 10 bases left between them. This CDR3 spans 12 amino acids. CDR3: CASRIGRNEQFF. In nucleotides, the CDR3 is TGTGCCAGCAGGATTGGGAGGAATGAGCAGTTCTTC.

Points on this clonotype: At one end the junction does not follow the germline gene, possibly because of a read error. V and J are TRBV6-5 and TRBJ1-5; 8 bases line up with TRBD1. The CDR3 covers 15 residues. CDR1 is MNHEY, CDR2 SVGAGI, per germline. CDR3 in DNA: TGTGCCCGCAGTTACGGGACAGGTCACAATCAGCCCCAGCATTTT. The encoded protein is CARSYGTGHNQPQHF.

The chain recombines TRBV25-1 with TRBJ2-7; D is uncertain. Deletions cut 4 bases from V and 6 bases from J, with 7 bases between. The CDR3 sequence is 11 residues long. The germline CDR1 and CDR2 sequences are MGHDK and SYGVNS. The CDR3 loop reads CASSGGIEQYF. As DNA, the CDR3 is TGTGCCAGCAGTGGTGGGATCGAGCAGTACTTC.

The J gene is TRBJ2-1, the V gene TRBV7-2, with D possibly matching TRBD2 (7 bases). This CDR3 is built from 16 residues. The germline gives CDR1 SGHTA, CDR2 FQGNSA. V was clipped by 4 bases and J by 4 bases, with 17 bases between them. CDR3 DNA: TGTGCCAGCAGCTCCTGGGGGGGGACAACATACAATGAGCAGTTCTTC. It encodes CASSSWGGTTYNEQFF.

The J gene is TRBJ1-1, the V gene TRBV5-1; 7 nucleotides align to TRBD1. From germline, CDR1 is SGHRS and CDR2 YFSETQ. V lost 1 base to trimming and J lost 7 bases; unmatched junction nucleotides: 7. CDR3 length equals 14 residues. The CDR3 DNA reads as TGCGCCAGCAGCTTGTCTCCAGGGGGAAGTGAAGCTTTCTTT. It is translated as CASSLSPGGSEAFF.

This clonotype has at least ten counts. This sequence joins TRBV29-1 and TRBJ2-7; D is possibly TRBD1 (5 bases). V was pared by 0 bases and J by 4 bases, with 7 bases between. The V gene's germline CDR1 is SQVTM and CDR2 ANQGSEA. The CDR3 contains 12 residues. The CDR3, as DNA: TGCAGCGTTGAAGACAGGGTTTACGAGCAGTACTTC. Translating it yields CSVEDRVYEQYF.